This T cell receptor beta chain was recovered during a study of blood T cell repertoires in COVID-19. About the study: Sites across the United States, Italy and Spain contributed samples from acute and convalescent COVID-19. T cells, B-cell-depleted T cells, or PBMCs supplied cDNA or gDNA.

This CDR3 comprises 15 residues. Germline CDR1 reads SGHDN; CDR2 reads FVKESK. The junction had 6 bases not matched to a gene; V was cut back by 1 base and J by 8 bases. Profiling relied on immunoSEQ multiplex PCR, and the TCRdb table lists in-frame clones only, not all of them. The table lists some 80,000 clones, about 80% of them singletons. The receptor comes from a human donor in a cohort sampled during active COVID-19. The chain carries TRBV14 and TRBJ2-1, with TRBD2 matching over 9 bases. The sample taken for sequencing was peripheral blood. CDR3 in amino acids: CASSQGAGGTDEQFF. Here the CDR3 DNA reads TGTGCCAGCAGCCAAGGGGCGGGAGGGACCGATGAGCAGTTCTTC.